A selection of T cell receptor beta chains follows, all from one sample in a study of cytomegalovirus exposure and HLA in healthy donors. Repertoires were generated with immunoSEQ multiplex PCR, while TCRdb's copy carries only in-frame clones and drops some. Found here are about 140,000 clones, about 95% of them singletons; the top ten hold 1.8%. Sequencing was carried out using PBMCs. The source is a man aged 18 to 35 in good health and CMV-seropositive. CDR3s include the opening cysteine and the closing phenylalanine or tryptophan. The D gene is left open where the match is weak. The size entry is marked missing in some rows and otherwise reads once, few, many or a size class.

D,J,V,size,DNA,CDR3
TRBD2,TRBJ2-3,TRBV5-1,-,TGCGCCAGCAGCCGGGGACTAGCGGGGCCAGATACGCAGTATTTT,CASSRGLAGPDTQYF
-,TRBJ2-1,TRBV30,-,TGTGCCTGGAGTTTGAGGGCCGTGCGCTACAATGAGCAGTTCTTC,CAWSLRAVRYNEQFF
-,TRBJ2-1,TRBV27,-,TGTGCCAGCAATAGAGGACTACCTCCCTACAATGAGCAGTTCTTC,CASNRGLPPYNEQFF
-,TRBJ2-7,TRBV19,once,TGTGCCAGTAGTATAGCCGCTAGTGGCGAGCAGTACTTC,CASSIAASGEQYF
TRBD1,TRBJ2-7,TRBV5-1,-,TGCGCCAGCAGCTTGACAGGGGGTAACGAGCAGTACTTC,CASSLTGGNEQYF
-,TRBJ1-6,TRBV6-6,-,TGTGCCAGCGGCTCCGGAGGGCGAAATTCACCCCTCCACTTT,CASGSGGRNSPLHF
-,TRBJ1-1,TRBV2,-,TGTGCCAGCAGACCTACAGGTCCTGCTGAAGCTTTCTTT,CASRPTGPAEAFF
-,TRBJ1-2,TRBV19,-,TGTGCCAGTCAGAAGGACTGGGAGGATTATGGCTACACCTTC,CASQKDWEDYGYTF
-,TRBJ1-1,TRBV7-9,-,TGTGCCAGCAGCTTACTATGGTCTGAAGCTTTCTTT,CASSLLWSEAFF
-,TRBJ1-1,TRBV5-1,-,TGCGCCAGCAGCTCGTCGGAGATGAACACTGAAGCTTTCTTT,CASSSSEMNTEAFF
-,TRBJ1-1,TRBV5-4,-,TGTGCCAGCAGCTGGGACGGGCGGGGTGAAGCTTTCTTT,CASSWDGRGEAFF
TRBD1,TRBJ2-7,TRBV7-9,once,TGTGCCAGCAGCCATTCTCCAGGGGGCAACTACGAGCAGTACTTC,CASSHSPGGNYEQYF
TRBD2,TRBJ2-1,TRBV30,-,TGTGCCTGGAGTGGTTGGAGCGGGAGTTACAATGAGCAGTTCTTC,CAWSGWSGSYNEQFF
-,TRBJ2-7,TRBV6-5,-,TGTGCCAGCAGTTACGGTTGGCAGTACTACGAGCAGTACTTC,CASSYGWQYYEQYF
TRBD1,TRBJ2-1,TRBV7-9,-,TGTGCCAGCAGCCCGCCCCGGACAGGGGTCCGGTACAATGAGCAGTTCTTC,CASSPPRTGVRYNEQFF
TRBD2,TRBJ2-5,TRBV9,-,TGTGCCAGTTCCCGACTAGCGGGACGTGGGGAGACCCAGTACTTC,CASSRLAGRGETQYF
TRBD2,TRBJ2-7,TRBV2,-,TGTGCCAGCAGTCTCCCCCGGGCGGGACTAGCGGGAGGAGGAATTACCTACGAGCAGTACTTC,CASSLPRAGLAGGGITYEQYF
-,TRBJ1-4,TRBV5-1,-,TGCGCCAGCAGCGCGGACATGGGGACTAATGAAAAACTGTTTTTT,CASSADMGTNEKLFF
TRBD1,TRBJ2-5,TRBV5-1,-,TGCGCCAGCAGCTTGGAAGGGGGCTCGGGTGAGACCCAGTACTTC,CASSLEGGSGETQYF
-,TRBJ2-1,TRBV4-1,-,TGCGCAGTTACCAAGGACTCGTCTGTTTACAATGAGCAGTTCTTC,CAVTKDSSVYNEQFF
TRBD1,TRBJ2-4,TRBV19,-,TGTGCCAGTAGTGCCCATACAGGGGCGCTAGCCAAAAACATTCAGTACTTC,CASSAHTGALAKNIQYF
-,TRBJ2-1,TRBV15,-,TGTGCCACCAGCAGGGGGCTGACTAGTAGCAATGAGCAGTTCTTC,CATSRGLTSSNEQFF